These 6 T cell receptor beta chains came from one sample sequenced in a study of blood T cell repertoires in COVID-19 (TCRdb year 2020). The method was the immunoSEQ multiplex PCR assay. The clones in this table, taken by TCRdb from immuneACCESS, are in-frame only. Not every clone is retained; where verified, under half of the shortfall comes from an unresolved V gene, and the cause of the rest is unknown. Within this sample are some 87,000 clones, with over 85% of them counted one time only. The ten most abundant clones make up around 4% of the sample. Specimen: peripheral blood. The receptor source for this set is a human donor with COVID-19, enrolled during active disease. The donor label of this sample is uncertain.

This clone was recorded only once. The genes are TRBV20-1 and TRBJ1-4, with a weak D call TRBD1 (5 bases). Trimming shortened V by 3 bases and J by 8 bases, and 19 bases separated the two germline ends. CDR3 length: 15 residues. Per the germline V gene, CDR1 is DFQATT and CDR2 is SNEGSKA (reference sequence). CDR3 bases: TGCAGTGCTAGTGGGGCCCCGGTTGGAGGAGAAAAACTGTTTTTT. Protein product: CSASGAPVGGEKLFF.

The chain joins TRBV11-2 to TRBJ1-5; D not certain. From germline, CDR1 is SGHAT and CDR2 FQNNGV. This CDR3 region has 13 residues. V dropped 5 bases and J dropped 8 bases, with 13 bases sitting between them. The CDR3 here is CASSPGSLEPQHF. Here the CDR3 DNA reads TGTGCCAGCAGCCCCGGGTCCCTAGAGCCCCAGCATTTT.

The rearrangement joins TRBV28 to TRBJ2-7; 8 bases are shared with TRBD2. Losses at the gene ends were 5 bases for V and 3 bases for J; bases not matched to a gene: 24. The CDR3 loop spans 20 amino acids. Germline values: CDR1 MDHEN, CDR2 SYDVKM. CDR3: CASSTSHLVAGKLANYEQYF. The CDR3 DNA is TGTGCCAGCAGTACCTCCCATTTAGTAGCGGGGAAACTCGCGAACTACGAGCAGTACTTC.

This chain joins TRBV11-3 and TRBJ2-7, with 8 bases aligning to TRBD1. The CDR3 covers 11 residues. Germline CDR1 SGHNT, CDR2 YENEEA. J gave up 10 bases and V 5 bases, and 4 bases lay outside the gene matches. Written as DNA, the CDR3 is TGTGCCAGCAGCCAGGGGACAGGACAGTACTTC. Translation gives CASSQGTGQYF.

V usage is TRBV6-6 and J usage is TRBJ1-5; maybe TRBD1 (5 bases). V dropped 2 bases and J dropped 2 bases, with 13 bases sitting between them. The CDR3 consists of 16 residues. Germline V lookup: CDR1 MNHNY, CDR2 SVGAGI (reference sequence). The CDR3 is CASSYGAGDGNQPQHF. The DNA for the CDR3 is TGTGCCAGCAGTTACGGGGCAGGCGATGGCAATCAGCCCCAGCATTTT.

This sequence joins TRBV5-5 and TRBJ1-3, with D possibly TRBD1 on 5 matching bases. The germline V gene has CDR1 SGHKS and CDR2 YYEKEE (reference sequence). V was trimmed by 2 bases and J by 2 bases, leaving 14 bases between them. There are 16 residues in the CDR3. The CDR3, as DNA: TGTGCCAGCAGCTTAGTATTTAAGGGGACTGGAAACACCATATATTTT. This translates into CASSLVFKGTGNTIYF. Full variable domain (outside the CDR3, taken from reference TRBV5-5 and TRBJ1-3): DAGVTQSPTHLIKTRGQQVTLRCSPISGHKSVSWYQQVLGQGPQFIFQYYEKEERGRGNFPDRFSARQFPNYSSELNVNALLLGDSALYLCASSLVFKGTGNTIYFGEGSWLTVV.